This TCR beta chain emerged from a study of T cells in Graves' hyperthyroidism and ophthalmopathy. This CDR3 comprises 13 residues. Germline loops: CDR1 SGHRS, CDR2 YFSETQ. The V end lost 8 bases, the J end lost 5 bases, and 17 bases lay between the germline ends. Regions amplified from RNA transcripts were the TCR beta CDR3 regions. First-round RT-PCR of the TCR CDR3 relied on the HTBI primer set. TCRdb re-called the multiplex PCR reads with MiXCR, one entry per CDR3 protein. The top ten hold roughly 50% of the sample, which has 560,000 or so distinct CDR3 sequences, just under 20% seen once. Sequenced material: blood. The TCR originated in a middle-aged man with Graves' ophthalmopathy. The chain employs TRBV5-1 and TRBJ2-7; tentatively, D is TRBD2 (6 bases). In DNA form, the CDR3 reads TGCGCCAGTAGGCGGGACGTTGGCCACGAGCAGTACTTC. Protein: CASRRDVGHEQYF.